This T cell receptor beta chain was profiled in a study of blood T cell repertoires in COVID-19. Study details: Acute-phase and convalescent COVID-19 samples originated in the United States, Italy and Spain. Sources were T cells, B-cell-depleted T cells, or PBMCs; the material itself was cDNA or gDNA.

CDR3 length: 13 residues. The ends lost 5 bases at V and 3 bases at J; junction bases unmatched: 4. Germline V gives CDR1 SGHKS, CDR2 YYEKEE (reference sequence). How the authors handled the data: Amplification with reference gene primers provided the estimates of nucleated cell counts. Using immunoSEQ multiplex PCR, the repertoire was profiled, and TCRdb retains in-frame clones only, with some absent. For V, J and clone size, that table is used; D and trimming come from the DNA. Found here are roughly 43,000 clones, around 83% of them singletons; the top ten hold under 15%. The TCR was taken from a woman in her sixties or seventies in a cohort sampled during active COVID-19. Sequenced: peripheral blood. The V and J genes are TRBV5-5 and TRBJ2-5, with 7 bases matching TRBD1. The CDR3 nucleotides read TGTGCCAGCAGTACCACAGGGGAAGAGACCCAGTACTTC. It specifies CASSTTGEETQYF.